This is a list of T cell receptor beta chains from one sample in a study of blood T cell repertoires in COVID-19. TCRdb keeps only in-frame clones here, not all; method: immunoSEQ multiplex PCR. Of roughly 130,000 clones in the sample, 84% were seen once. The specimen sequenced was peripheral blood. All receptors derive from a man aged 30 to 45 with COVID-19, enrolled during active disease. The CDR3 runs from the conserved cysteine through the conserved F or W. The D gene is left open where the match is weak. Clone size is given for some rows only: seen once, a few or many times, or a class if the clone is expanded.

v_call	j_call	clone_size	d_call	cdr3_aa	cdr3_nt
TRBV10-1	TRBJ1-5	NA	NA	CASSGHIAGQPQHF	TGCGCCAGCAGTGGTCACATTGCGGGGCAGCCCCAGCATTTT
TRBV7-2	TRBJ2-1	NA	TRBD2	CASSLVFRTSGSKDEQFF	TGTGCCAGCAGCTTAGTCTTCCGGACTAGCGGGAGTAAAGATGAGCAGTTCTTC
TRBV19	TRBJ2-2	NA	NA	CASSMGRRGRANTGELFF	TGTGCCAGTAGTATGGGGCGGAGGGGCAGGGCGAACACCGGGGAGCTGTTTTTT
TRBV7-2	TRBJ2-5	NA	NA	CASSLAGTQETQYF	TGTGCCAGCAGCTTAGCAGGGACTCAAGAGACCCAGTACTTC
TRBV6-1	TRBJ2-7	NA	NA	CASSESFYEQYF	TGTGCCAGCAGTGAATCTTTCTACGAGCAGTACTTC
TRBV25-1	TRBJ1-4	NA	NA	CASSKAATNEKLFF	TGTGCCAGCAGTAAAGCTGCAACTAATGAAAAACTGTTTTTT
TRBV7-9	TRBJ1-4	NA	TRBD1	CASSSGTGVTNEKLFF	TGTGCCAGCAGCTCCGGGACAGGGGTCACTAATGAAAAACTGTTTTTT
TRBV6-2/TRBV6-3	TRBJ2-7	once	TRBD2	CASSYGPAGLLKDEQYF	TGTGCCAGCAGTTATGGACCCGCGGGACTATTGAAAGACGAGCAGTACTTC
TRBV19	TRBJ1-3	NA	NA	CASSIWGRSGNTIYF	TGTGCCAGTAGTATTTGGGGCCGCTCTGGAAACACCATATATTTT
TRBV28	TRBJ1-1	NA	TRBD1	CASRIRDRGQNTEAFF	TGTGCCAGCAGAATTCGGGACAGGGGCCAGAACACTGAAGCTTTCTTT
TRBV7-6	TRBJ2-1	NA	TRBD2	CASAGLAGANEQFF	TGTGCCAGCGCGGGACTAGCGGGAGCCAATGAGCAGTTCTTC
TRBV6-5	TRBJ2-7	NA	NA	CASSYRHSGYEQYF	TGTGCCAGCAGTTACCGACATTCCGGTTACGAGCAGTACTTC
TRBV27	TRBJ1-1	NA	NA	CASSFADTRGNTEAFF	TGTGCCAGCAGTTTTGCAGATACCCGAGGGAACACTGAAGCTTTCTTT
TRBV5-1	TRBJ2-5	NA	TRBD2	CASSPTSGSRQETQYF	TGCGCCAGCAGCCCGACTAGCGGGAGTAGGCAAGAGACCCAGTACTTC
TRBV5-1	TRBJ2-5	NA	TRBD2	CASSLLAGRQETQYF	TGCGCCAGCAGCTTGCTAGCGGGGCGGCAAGAGACCCAGTACTTC
TRBV28	TRBJ2-5	NA	NA	CASSLGPAQETQYF	TGTGCCAGCAGTTTAGGGCCGGCCCAAGAGACCCAGTACTTC
TRBV11-3	TRBJ2-5	NA	TRBD1	CASSLGRTGQETQYF	TGTGCCAGCAGCTTAGGCCGGACAGGACAAGAGACCCAGTACTTC
TRBV10-3	TRBJ1-2	NA	TRBD1	CAISEPGGQGRHGYTF	TGTGCCATCAGTGAGCCCGGAGGACAGGGGCGACATGGCTACACCTTC
TRBV24-1	TRBJ1-5	once	NA	CATFIGNQPQHF	TGTGCCACTTTCATCGGTAATCAGCCCCAGCATTTT
TRBV9	TRBJ1-2	NA	NA	CASSVESGAGGYGYTF	TGTGCCAGCAGCGTAGAGTCAGGGGCGGGGGGCTATGGCTACACCTTC
TRBV6-5	TRBJ2-2	NA	TRBD2	CASSYSGGAPGELFF	TGTGCCAGCAGTTACAGCGGGGGGGCACCCGGGGAGCTGTTTTTT
TRBV2	TRBJ2-7	NA	TRBD1	CASTGQISYEQYF	TGTGCCAGCACGGGACAGATCTCCTACGAGCAGTACTTC
TRBV29-1	TRBJ2-7	NA	TRBD2	CSVDGGRAYEQYF	TGCAGCGTTGACGGCGGGAGGGCCTACGAGCAGTACTTC
TRBV12-3/TRBV12-4	TRBJ2-1	NA	TRBD1	CASSSDRGQGWFF	TGTGCCAGCAGTTCAGACAGGGGGCAGGGATGGTTCTTC
TRBV7-2	TRBJ2-1	NA	TRBD2	CASSLVASGRLEQFF	TGTGCCAGCAGCTTAGTAGCTAGCGGGAGATTGGAGCAGTTCTTC
TRBV7-2	TRBJ2-1	NA	NA	CASSPTLINEQFF	TGTGCCAGCAGCCCAACCCTAATCAATGAGCAGTTCTTC
TRBV28	TRBJ2-5	NA	TRBD1	CASSRTQTGQETQYF	TGTGCCAGCAGTAGAACTCAGACAGGGCAAGAGACCCAGTACTTC
TRBV21-1	TRBJ1-5	NA	NA	CASSPPVRSKDSNQPQHF	TGTGCCAGCAGCCCCCCGGTTAGGAGTAAAGATAGCAATCAGCCCCAGCATTTT
TRBV9	TRBJ2-2	NA	TRBD2	CASSTGTSGSTNTGELFF	TGTGCCAGCAGCACAGGGACTAGCGGGAGCACGAACACCGGGGAGCTGTTTTTT
TRBV15	TRBJ2-5	NA	NA	CATSRGSTAAETQYF	TGTGCCACCAGCAGAGGATCGACAGCCGCAGAGACCCAGTACTTC
TRBV3-1/TRBV3-2	TRBJ1-5	once	NA	CASKVGVSDQPQHF	TGTGCCAGCAAGGTCGGCGTCAGCGATCAGCCCCAGCATTTT
TRBV5-1	TRBJ2-4	NA	TRBD2	CASSSGLAGTTKNIQYF	TGCGCCAGTTCATCGGGACTAGCGGGAACAACCAAAAACATTCAGTACTTC
TRBV28	TRBJ2-7	NA	TRBD2	CAISRRELGYEQYF	TGTGCCATTTCCAGGCGGGAGTTAGGGTACGAGCAGTACTTC
TRBV5-6	TRBJ1-1	NA	NA	CASSPGRGGSSEAFF	TGTGCCAGCAGCCCGGGGCGGGGGGGCTCTAGTGAAGCTTTCTTT
TRBV6-2/TRBV6-3	TRBJ1-5	NA	NA	CASTPTGHQPQHF	TGTGCCAGCACCCCCACAGGGCATCAGCCCCAGCATTTT
TRBV6-5	TRBJ1-1	NA	NA	CASSWSGTEAFF	TGTGCCAGCAGTTGGTCGGGCACTGAAGCTTTCTTT
TRBV6-1	TRBJ2-3	NA	TRBD1	CASSEYWTGSADTQYF	TGTGCCAGCAGTGAATATTGGACAGGAAGTGCTGATACGCAGTATTTT
TRBV5-1	TRBJ2-2	few	TRBD2	CASSLELAGGPDTGELFF	TGCGCCAGCAGCTTGGAACTAGCGGGAGGGCCGGACACCGGGGAGCTGTTTTTT
TRBV6-5	TRBJ2-7	few	TRBD2	CASSYGASGSYEQYF	TGTGCCAGCAGTTATGGGGCTAGCGGGAGCTACGAGCAGTACTTC
TRBV23-1	TRBJ2-7	NA	TRBD2	CARSRPRGGTGTSGKIGVDEQYF	TGCGCCCGCAGTCGACCGAGGGGGGGGACCGGGACTAGCGGAAAAATCGGGGTCGACGAGCAGTACTTC
TRBV7-8	TRBJ2-3	NA	NA	CASSSGHLTTSTDTQYF	TGTGCCAGCAGCTCGGGACACCTCACTACTAGCACAGATACGCAGTATTTT